The sample holds a few counts of the clone carrying this T cell receptor beta chain. What it binds is not known. The source of the sample is a study of T cells in Graves' hyperthyroidism and ophthalmopathy. Study-wide findings and caveats: The model foresaw ophthalmopathy a median 6.5 months prior to onset.

TCR beta CDR3 region amplification was performed from RNA transcripts. TCR CDR3 regions were first amplified by RT-PCR with HTBI primers. TCRdb itself ran the multiplex PCR reads through MiXCR, one entry per CDR3 protein. The sample yields nearly 600,000 distinct CDR3 sequences, 14% seen once. Ophthalmopathy patients had moderate-to-severe active disease, CAS ≥3, NOSPECS ≥4, and disease duration under 3 months. A 10 ml volume of fresh peripheral blood provided the PBMCs. This clonotype originated in a woman younger than 30 with Graves' ophthalmopathy. The sample was blood.

The CDR3 loop is CASSVETGLPQSEQFF. DNA of the CDR3: TGTGCCAGCAGCGTAGAGACAGGGCTTCCACAATCTGAGCAGTTCTTC. The rearrangement links TRBV9 to TRBJ2-1, with 7 bases identical to TRBD1. CDR1 and CDR2 (germline): SGDLS, YYNGEE. The trim removed 0 bases at V and 9 bases at J, leaving 12 bases unmatched. The CDR3 runs 16 residues.